This T cell receptor (beta chain) was found in a study of response to subunit inactivated influenza vaccine. Study conclusions and caveats: Authors suggested that a seasonal influenza vaccination recruits few new T cells each time.

V was clipped by 5 bases and J by 7 bases, with 12 bases between them. CDR1 and CDR2 (germline): LNHDA, SQIVND (reference sequence). The CDR3 has 13 amino acids. This clonotype was detected a few times. Antigen unknown. TCRdb itself ran the RT-PCR reads through MiXCR, one entry per CDR3 protein. The sample has under 550,000 distinct CDR3 sequences; less than 7.5% are singletons. The chain is built from TRBV19 and TRBJ1-5; weak D call: TRBD1 (6 bases). This sequence originates from a man between 50 and 75 years old who received an inactivated influenza vaccine. Material: PBMCs from blood, obtained less than 30 months after vaccination. The CDR3 DNA sequence: TGTGCCAGTAGTGCAGGGGATATCCAGCCCCAGCATTTT. Amino acids: CASSAGDIQPQHF.